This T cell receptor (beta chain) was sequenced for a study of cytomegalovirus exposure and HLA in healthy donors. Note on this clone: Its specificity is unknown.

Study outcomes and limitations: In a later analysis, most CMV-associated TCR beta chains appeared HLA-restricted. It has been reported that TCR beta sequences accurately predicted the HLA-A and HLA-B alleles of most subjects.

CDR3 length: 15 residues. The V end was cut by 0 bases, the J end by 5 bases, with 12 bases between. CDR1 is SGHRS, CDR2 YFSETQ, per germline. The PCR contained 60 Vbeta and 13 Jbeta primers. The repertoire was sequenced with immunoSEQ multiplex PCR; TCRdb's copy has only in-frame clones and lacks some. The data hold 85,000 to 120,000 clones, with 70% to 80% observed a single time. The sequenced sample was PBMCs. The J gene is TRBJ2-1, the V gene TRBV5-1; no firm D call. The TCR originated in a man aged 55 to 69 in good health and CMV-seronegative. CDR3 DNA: TGCGCCAGCAGCTTGGAGGCAGGTTCCCACAATGAGCAGTTCTTC. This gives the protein CASSLEAGSHNEQFF.